The 4 T cell receptor beta chains presented below share a single source sample, sequenced in a study of blood T cell repertoires in COVID-19. Method: immunoSEQ multiplex PCR; TCRdb's copy keeps in-frame clones and lacks some. The data hold roughly 100,000 clones, with about 87% observed a single time. Sequenced input: peripheral blood. The receptors come from a man aged 50-59 years with acute or convalescent COVID-19.

This chain uses TRBV30 with TRBJ1-2; D is ambiguous. The CDR3 length is 13 residues. The germline V gene has CDR1 GTSNPN and CDR2 SVGIG (reference sequence). V was clipped by 0 bases and J by 4 bases, with 9 bases between them. The CDR3: CAWSVLEGYGYTF. The CDR3 DNA sequence: TGTGCCTGGAGTGTACTAGAAGGCTATGGCTACACCTTC. Looking up the rest from reference TRBV30 and TRBJ1-2 gives the full variable domain: SQTIHQWPATLVQPVGSPLSLECTVEGTSNPNLYWYRQAAGRGLQLLFYSVGIGQISSEVPQNLSASRPQDRQFILSSKKLLLSDSGFYLCAWSVLEGYGYTFGSGTRLTVV.

This rearrangement joins TRBV5-4 to TRBJ2-5; 8 bases agree with TRBD2. The germline V gene encodes CDR1 SGHNT and CDR2 YYREEE (reference sequence). V lost 0 bases, J lost 5 bases, and 3 bases stayed unmatched. The CDR3 totals 14 residues. The CDR3 protein is CASSLGTSPETQYF. CDR3 bases: TGTGCCAGCAGCTTGGGGACTAGCCCGGAGACCCAGTACTTC.

Only one count was recorded for this clone. The DNA of the CDR3 is TGTGCCAGCAAGACTAGCGGGTCAGATACGCAGTATTTT. This codes for CASKTSGSDTQYF. The chain joins TRBV6-4 to TRBJ2-3; 10 bases fit TRBD2. CDR1 and CDR2 from the germline V gene are MRHNA and SNTAGT. The junction had 2 bases not matched to a gene; V was cut back by 7 bases and J by 4 bases. The CDR3 has 13 residues.

The rearrangement uses TRBV1 and TRBJ2-1; the table's D call of TRBD2 was not tested on the DNA. TRBV1 represents a pseudogene. This CDR3 has 15 amino acids. The CDR3 reads CTSGGTGLLSREQFF. The CDR3 bases are TGCACCAGCGGGGGGACCGGACTCCTGTCAAGAGAGCAGTTCTTC.